One sample yielded the 20 T cell receptor beta chains listed below, sequenced in a study of T cell responses to AZD1222 COVID-19 vaccine. TCRdb's copy holds only in-frame clones and misses some; the assay was immunoSEQ multiplex PCR. The table includes 150,000 or so clones, about 88% detected once. The material sequenced was peripheral blood, taken on day 0 of AZD1222 vaccination. Every receptor here comes from an adult in good health.

The rearrangement links TRBV5-1 to TRBJ1-6; 8 nucleotides line up with TRBD1. This CDR3 contains 14 residues. With V trimmed by 1 base and J by 8 bases, 2 bases remained unmatched. In germline, CDR1 is SGHRS, CDR2 YFSETQ. The CDR3 bases are TGCGCCAGCAGCTTGCAGGGGGCGGATTCACCCCTCCACTTT. This encodes CASSLQGADSPLHF.

The CDR3: CSARGGVGPEAFF. In DNA, the CDR3 is TGCAGTGCTCGTGGGGGGGTTGGACCTGAAGCTTTCTTT. This chain connects TRBV20-1 to TRBJ1-1; D possibly corresponds to TRBD1 (5 bases). V lost 5 bases and J 6 bases, leaving 16 bases between the germline ends. Germline V lookup: CDR1 DFQATT, CDR2 SNEGSKA (reference sequence). CDR3 length: 13 residues.

This rearrangement joins TRBV3-1 (or the pseudogene TRBV3-2) to TRBJ2-1; 8 nucleotides agree with TRBD2. The junction had 16 bases not matched to a gene; V was cut back by 0 bases and J by 3 bases. Germline V lookup: CDR1 LGHDT, CDR2 YNNKEL (reference sequence). This CDR3 is built from 20 residues. The CDR3 DNA follows: TGTGCCAGCAGCCAAGATGGGGTGCGGGGGGCCCGAGGGGGCTACAATGAGCAGTTCTTC. It encodes CASSQDGVRGARGGYNEQFF.

The V call is TRBV21-1, the J call TRBJ1-2; TRBD1, the table's D call, lacks a check against the DNA. TRBV21-1 is assigned pseudogene status. CDR3 size: 16 residues. Here the CDR3 reads CASSNPGDRGLRGYTF. The CDR3 nucleotides read TGTGCCAGCAGCAACCCTGGGGACAGGGGTCTACGTGGCTACACCTTC.

This sequence joins TRBV2 and TRBJ2-7; no clear D. Trimming removed 0 bases from V and 7 bases from J, with 10 bases in between. There are 13 residues in the CDR3. Germline V CDR1 and CDR2: SNHLY, FYNNEI. The CDR3, as DNA: TGTGCCAGCAGTGAAGCCATAGATGGAGAGCAGTACTTC. Translation: CASSEAIDGEQYF.

The CDR3 nucleotides read TGTGCCATCACGAGGACAGGCTTGCTTTACGAGCAGTACTTC. Translated: CAITRTGLLYEQYF. This chain links TRBV10-3 with TRBJ2-7, with 7 bases aligning to TRBD1. CDR3 length: 14 residues. Germline CDR1 is ENHRY and CDR2 is SYGVKD. Trimming cost V 7 bases and J 4 bases; bases outside gene matches: 10.

V is TRBV30 and J is TRBJ1-1; 8 positions agree with TRBD1. CDR1 is GTSNPN and CDR2 is SVGIG in the germline V gene (reference sequence). Trimming at V came to 4 bases and at J to 5 bases, leaving 15 bases not matched to a gene. The CDR3 loop spans 16 amino acids. CDR3 protein: CAWMGTGPPGGTEAFF. DNA for the CDR3: TGTGCCTGGATGGGGACAGGACCCCCGGGGGGGACTGAAGCTTTCTTT.

The chain combines TRBV28 with TRBJ1-6; D is perhaps TRBD1 (6 bases). V was cut by 6 bases and J by 5 bases, with 14 bases left in between. The CDR3 covers 15 residues. CDR1 and CDR2 from the germline V gene are MDHEN and SYDVKM. The CDR3 DNA is TGTGCCAGCAGGATCCAGGGGATGAATAATTCACCCCTCCACTTT. It is translated as CASRIQGMNNSPLHF.

This clone was seen once. The chain has TRBV6-2 or TRBV6-3 and TRBJ2-7, with D unclear. V gave up 2 bases and J gave up 3 bases, with 8 bases separating them. CDR1 is MNHEY, CDR2 SVGEGT, per germline. CDR3 length: 13 residues. The CDR3 loop is CASSYVEHYEQYF. The CDR3 DNA is TGTGCCAGCAGTTACGTGGAGCACTACGAGCAGTACTTC.

This clone was seen more than once but under ten times. V usage is TRBV7-8 and J usage is TRBJ2-3; 13 bases are a match to TRBD2. CDR1 and CDR2 from the germline V gene are SGHVS and FQNEAQ. Losses at the gene ends were 5 bases for V and 5 bases for J; bases not matched to a gene: 10. CDR3 length equals 17 residues. CDR3 nucleotide sequence: TGTGCCAGCAGCCAAATATTACTAGCGGGGGGGCGAGATACGCAGTATTTT. It specifies CASSQILLAGGRDTQYF.

This clone was observed a single time. V gene TRBV19 combines with J gene TRBJ1-5, with 7 positions matching TRBD1. CDR1 and CDR2 (germline): LNHDA, SQIVND (reference sequence). CDR3 length equals 14 residues. J was trimmed by 4 bases and V by 7 bases; bases with no gene match: 7. CDR3: CASTFAGGNQPQHF. The CDR3 DNA reads TGTGCCAGTACTTTTGCAGGGGGTAATCAGCCCCAGCATTTT.

Here the CDR3 DNA reads TGTGCCAGCAGCGTCACGGCCGGGACTGCGAACACCGGGGAGCTGTTTTTT. Its protein is CASSVTAGTANTGELFF. V is TRBV7-2 and J is TRBJ2-2; maybe TRBD2 (6 bases). Germline CDR1 SGHTA, CDR2 FQGNSA. The CDR3 has 17 amino acids. V was shortened by 5 bases and J by 0 bases, with 16 bases between the two germline ends. Based on the CDR3 plus reference TRBV7-2 and TRBJ2-2, the full variable domain is GAGVSQSPSNKVTEKGKDVELRCDPISGHTALYWYRQSLGQGLEFLIYFQGNSAPDKSGLPSDRFSAERTGGSVSTLTIQRTQQEDSAVYLCASSVTAGTANTGELFFGEGSRLTVL.

This clone was observed a handful of times. This sequence joins TRBV9 and TRBJ1-2; 8 nucleotides match TRBD1. Germline V lookup: CDR1 SGDLS, CDR2 YYNGEE. This CDR3 contains 15 residues. With V trimmed by 3 bases and J by 2 bases, 6 bases remained unmatched. CDR3 bases: TGTGCCAGCAGCGCGCAGGGGGCGGGCAACTATGGCTACACCTTC. Amino acid sequence: CASSAQGAGNYGYTF.

The rearrangement joins TRBV4-3 to TRBJ1-2, with a tentative D call TRBD1 (5 bases). Trimming took 5 bases from V and 7 from J, leaving 20 bases between them. The CDR3 has 15 residues. Germline CDR1 LGHNA, CDR2 YSLEER. The CDR3, as DNA: TGCGCCAGCAGCGTCGTGTGGCAGGGCGGCGTTGGCTACACCTTC. Translation gives CASSVVWQGGVGYTF.

CDR3 nucleotide sequence: TGTGCCAGCAGCATCACACAGGGGTACGGGGAGCTGTTTTTT. Translated: CASSITQGYGELFF. This chain uses TRBV7-2 with TRBJ2-2, with 7 bases aligning to TRBD1. The CDR3 is 14 residues long. Unmatched junction bases numbered 7, after V lost 5 bases and J lost 7 bases. CDR1 is SGHTA, CDR2 FQGNSA, per germline.

This clone was seen a single time. Other DNA sequences from this sample encode an identical CDR3 as well. The V and J genes are TRBV12-3 or TRBV12-4 and TRBJ2-5; unclear D gene. The CDR3 totals 11 residues. Trimming pared 3 bases from V and 5 bases from J, leaving 4 bases between. CDR3 coding DNA: TGTGCCAGCAGTTTTGGGGAGACCCAGTACTTC. Translation: CASSFGETQYF.

The chain links TRBV5-1 to TRBJ2-7; TRBD1 aligns across 9 bases. Germline lookup yields CDR1 SGHRS and CDR2 YFSETQ. This CDR3 comprises 15 residues. V gave up 4 bases and J gave up 1 base; unmatched junction bases: 6. The CDR3, as DNA: TGCGCCAGCAGCCCCCGACAGGGGGTGTCCTACGAGCAGTACTTC. It yields the protein CASSPRQGVSYEQYF.

This clone was picked up one time. The chain recombines TRBV7-2 with TRBJ2-2; D may be TRBD2 (6 bases). The V end was cut by 5 bases, the J end by 1 base, with 14 bases between. Looked up from germline, CDR1 is SGHTA and CDR2 is FQGNSA. The CDR3 loop spans 16 amino acids. The CDR3 DNA sequence: TGTGCCAGCAGCACGGGGGTGGCGCGGAACACCGGGGAGCTGTTTTTT. As protein: CASSTGVARNTGELFF. Full variable domain (remainder filled in from reference TRBV7-2 and TRBJ2-2): GAGVSQSPSNKVTEKGKDVELRCDPISGHTALYWYRQSLGQGLEFLIYFQGNSAPDKSGLPSDRFSAERTGGSVSTLTIQRTQQEDSAVYLCASSTGVARNTGELFFGEGSRLTVL.

This clone appeared a few times. V gene TRBV3-1 (or the pseudogene TRBV3-2) combines with J gene TRBJ1-3; D is perhaps TRBD1 (5 bases). The CDR3 spans 15 residues. Trimming removed 3 bases at V and 4 bases at J, with 13 bases between. Germline assignment: CDR1 LGHDT and CDR2 YNNKEL (reference sequence). The CDR3 spells CASSQGTRGGNTIYF. The CDR3 DNA reads as TGTGCCAGCAGCCAGGGGACGAGGGGAGGAAACACCATATATTTT.

V usage is TRBV6-5 and J usage is TRBJ1-5, with 8 nucleotides matching TRBD1. Unmatched junction bases numbered 5, after V lost 6 bases and J lost 1 base. Germline CDR1 MNHEY, CDR2 SVGAGI. There are 15 residues in the CDR3. The CDR3 spells CASRQGVRSNQPQHF. The CDR3 DNA sequence: TGTGCCAGCAGACAGGGGGTGAGGAGCAATCAGCCCCAGCATTTT.